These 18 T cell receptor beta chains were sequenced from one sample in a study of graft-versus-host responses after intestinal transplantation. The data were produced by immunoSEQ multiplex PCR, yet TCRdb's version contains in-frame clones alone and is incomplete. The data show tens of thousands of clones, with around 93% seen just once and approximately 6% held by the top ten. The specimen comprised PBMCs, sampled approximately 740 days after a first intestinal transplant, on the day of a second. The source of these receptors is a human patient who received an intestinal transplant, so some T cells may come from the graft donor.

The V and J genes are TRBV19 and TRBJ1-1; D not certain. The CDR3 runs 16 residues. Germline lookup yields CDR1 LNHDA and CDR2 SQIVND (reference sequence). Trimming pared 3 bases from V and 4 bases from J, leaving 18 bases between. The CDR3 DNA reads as TGTGCCAGTAGTATCAGAGGGTTCGCGGTAGGCACTGAAGCTTTCTTT. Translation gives CASSIRGFAVGTEAFF.

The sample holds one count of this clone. The CDR3 DNA reads TGTGCCTGGACCGGGAGGGGGTCCTACAATGAGCAGTTCTTC. It yields the protein CAWTGRGSYNEQFF. V is TRBV30 and J is TRBJ2-1; 8 bases fit TRBD2. Germline CDR1 reads GTSNPN; CDR2 reads SVGIG (reference sequence). J lost 1 base, V lost 4 bases, and 3 bases had no gene match. This CDR3 has 14 amino acids.

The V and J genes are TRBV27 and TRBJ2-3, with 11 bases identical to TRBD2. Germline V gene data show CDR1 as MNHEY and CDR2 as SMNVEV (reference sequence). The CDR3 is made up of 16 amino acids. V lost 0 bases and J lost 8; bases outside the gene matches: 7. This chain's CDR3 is CASSLSIAGGPGTQYF. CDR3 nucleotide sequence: TGTGCCAGCAGTTTATCCATAGCGGGAGGGCCGGGTACGCAGTATTTT.

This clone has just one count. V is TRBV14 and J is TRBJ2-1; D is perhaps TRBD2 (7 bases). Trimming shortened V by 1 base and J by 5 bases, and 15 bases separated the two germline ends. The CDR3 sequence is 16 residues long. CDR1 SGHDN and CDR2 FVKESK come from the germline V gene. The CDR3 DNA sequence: TGTGCCAGCAGCCAAGTGGGGAACGGGGGGCACAATGAGCAGTTCTTC. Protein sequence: CASSQVGNGGHNEQFF.

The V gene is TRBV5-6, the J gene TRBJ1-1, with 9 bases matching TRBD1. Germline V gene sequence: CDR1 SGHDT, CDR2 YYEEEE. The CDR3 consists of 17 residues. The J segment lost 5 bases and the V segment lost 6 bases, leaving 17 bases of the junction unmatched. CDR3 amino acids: CASILRTGDIFGTEAFF. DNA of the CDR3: TGTGCCAGCATCCTCCGGACAGGGGACATATTTGGGACTGAAGCTTTCTTT. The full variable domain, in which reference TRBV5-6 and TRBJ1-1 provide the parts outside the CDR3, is DAGVTQSPTHLIKTRGQQVTLRCSPKSGHDTVSWYQQALGQGPQFIFQYYEEEERQRGNFPDRFSGHQFPNYSSELNVNALLLGDSALYLCASILRTGDIFGTEAFFGQGTRLTVV.

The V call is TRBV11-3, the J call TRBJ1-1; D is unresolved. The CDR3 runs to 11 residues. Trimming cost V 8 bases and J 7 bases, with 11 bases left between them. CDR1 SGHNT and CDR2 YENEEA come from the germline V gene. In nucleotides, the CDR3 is TGTGCCAGCTCCTCGGGAGTTGAAGCTTTCTTT. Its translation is CASSSGVEAFF.

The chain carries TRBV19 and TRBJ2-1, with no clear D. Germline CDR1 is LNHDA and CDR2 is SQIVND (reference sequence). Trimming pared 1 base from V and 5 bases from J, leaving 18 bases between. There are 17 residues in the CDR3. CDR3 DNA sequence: TGTGCCAGTAGTATAGGCCGCGGAGTGACCTACCACAATGAGCAGTTCTTC. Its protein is CASSIGRGVTYHNEQFF.

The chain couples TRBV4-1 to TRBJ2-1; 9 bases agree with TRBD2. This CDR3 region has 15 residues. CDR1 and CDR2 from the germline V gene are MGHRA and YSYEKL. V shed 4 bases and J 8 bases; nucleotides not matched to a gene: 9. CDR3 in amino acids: CASSRAGGSEDEQFF. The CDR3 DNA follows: TGCGCCAGCAGCCGAGCGGGAGGCTCGGAGGATGAGCAGTTCTTC.

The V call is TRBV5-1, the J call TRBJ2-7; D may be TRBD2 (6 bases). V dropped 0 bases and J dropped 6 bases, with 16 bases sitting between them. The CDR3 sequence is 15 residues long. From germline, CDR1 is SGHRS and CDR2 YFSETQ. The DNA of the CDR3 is TGCGCCAGCAGCTTGGTTCGCGCGGGGCTTGGCGAGCAGTACTTC. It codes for CASSLVRAGLGEQYF.

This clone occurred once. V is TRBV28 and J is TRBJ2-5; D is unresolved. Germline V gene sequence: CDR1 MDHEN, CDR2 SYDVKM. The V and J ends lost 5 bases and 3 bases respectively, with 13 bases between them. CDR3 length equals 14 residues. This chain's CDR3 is CASSTLGQEETQYF. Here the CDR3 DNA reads TGTGCCAGCAGTACCCTTGGGCAAGAAGAGACCCAGTACTTC.

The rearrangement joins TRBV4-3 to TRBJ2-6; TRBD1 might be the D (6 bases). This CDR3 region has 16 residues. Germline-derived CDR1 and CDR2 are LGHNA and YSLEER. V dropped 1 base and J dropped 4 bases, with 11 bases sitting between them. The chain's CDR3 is CASSQGQGSGANVLTF. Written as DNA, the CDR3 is TGCGCCAGCAGCCAAGGGCAGGGGAGCGGGGCCAACGTCCTGACTTTC.

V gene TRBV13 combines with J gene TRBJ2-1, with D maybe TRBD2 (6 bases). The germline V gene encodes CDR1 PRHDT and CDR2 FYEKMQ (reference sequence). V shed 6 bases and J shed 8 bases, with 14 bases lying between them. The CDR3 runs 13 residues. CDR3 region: CASSPVERDEQFF. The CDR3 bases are TGTGCCAGCAGTCCAGTGGAGCGGGATGAGCAGTTCTTC.

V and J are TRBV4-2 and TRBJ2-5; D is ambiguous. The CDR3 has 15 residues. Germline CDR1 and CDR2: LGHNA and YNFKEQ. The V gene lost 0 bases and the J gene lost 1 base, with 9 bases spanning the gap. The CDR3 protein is CASSQDEPTQETQYF. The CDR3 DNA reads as TGTGCCAGCAGCCAAGATGAGCCCACCCAAGAGACCCAGTACTTC.

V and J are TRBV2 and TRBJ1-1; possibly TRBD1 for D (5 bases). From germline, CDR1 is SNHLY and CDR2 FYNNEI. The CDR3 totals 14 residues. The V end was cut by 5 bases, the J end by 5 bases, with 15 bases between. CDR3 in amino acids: CASSPSGRGTEAFF. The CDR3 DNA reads TGTGCCAGCAGTCCCTCGGGGAGGGGAACTGAAGCTTTCTTT.

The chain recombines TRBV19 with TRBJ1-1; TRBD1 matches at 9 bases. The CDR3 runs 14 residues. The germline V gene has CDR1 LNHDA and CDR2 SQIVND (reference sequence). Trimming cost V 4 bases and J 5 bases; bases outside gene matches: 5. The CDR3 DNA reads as TGTGCCAGTAGTACCCGACAGGGGGTAACTGAAGCTTTCTTT. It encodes CASSTRQGVTEAFF.

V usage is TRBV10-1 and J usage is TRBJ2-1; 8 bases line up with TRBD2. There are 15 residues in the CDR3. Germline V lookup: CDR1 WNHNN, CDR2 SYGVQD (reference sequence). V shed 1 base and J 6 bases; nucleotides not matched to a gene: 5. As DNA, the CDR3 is TGCGCCAGCAGTGAGTGGACTAGCCACCTCAATGAGCAGTTCTTC. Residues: CASSEWTSHLNEQFF.

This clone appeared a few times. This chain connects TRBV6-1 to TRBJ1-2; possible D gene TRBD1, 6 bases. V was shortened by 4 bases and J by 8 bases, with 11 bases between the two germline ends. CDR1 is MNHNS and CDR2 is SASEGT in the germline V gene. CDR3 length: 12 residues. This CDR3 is CASSVWTDGYTF. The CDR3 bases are TGTGCCAGCAGTGTGTGGACAGACGGCTACACCTTC.

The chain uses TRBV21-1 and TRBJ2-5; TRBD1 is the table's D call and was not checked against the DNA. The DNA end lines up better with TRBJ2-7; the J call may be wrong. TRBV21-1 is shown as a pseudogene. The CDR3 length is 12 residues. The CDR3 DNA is TGTGCCAGCCCCAGGGTAAATTCCGAGCAGTACTTC. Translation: CASPRVNSEQYF.